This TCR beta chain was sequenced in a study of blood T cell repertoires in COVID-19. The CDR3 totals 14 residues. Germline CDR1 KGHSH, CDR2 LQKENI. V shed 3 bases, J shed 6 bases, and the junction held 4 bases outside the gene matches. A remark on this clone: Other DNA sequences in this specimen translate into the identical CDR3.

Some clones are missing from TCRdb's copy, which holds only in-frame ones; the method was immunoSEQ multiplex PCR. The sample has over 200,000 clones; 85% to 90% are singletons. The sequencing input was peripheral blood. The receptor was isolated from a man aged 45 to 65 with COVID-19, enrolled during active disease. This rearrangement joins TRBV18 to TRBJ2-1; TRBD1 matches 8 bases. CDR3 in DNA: TGTGCCAGCTCACCCGGACAGGGCGTCAATGAGCAGTTCTTC. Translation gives CASSPGQGVNEQFF.